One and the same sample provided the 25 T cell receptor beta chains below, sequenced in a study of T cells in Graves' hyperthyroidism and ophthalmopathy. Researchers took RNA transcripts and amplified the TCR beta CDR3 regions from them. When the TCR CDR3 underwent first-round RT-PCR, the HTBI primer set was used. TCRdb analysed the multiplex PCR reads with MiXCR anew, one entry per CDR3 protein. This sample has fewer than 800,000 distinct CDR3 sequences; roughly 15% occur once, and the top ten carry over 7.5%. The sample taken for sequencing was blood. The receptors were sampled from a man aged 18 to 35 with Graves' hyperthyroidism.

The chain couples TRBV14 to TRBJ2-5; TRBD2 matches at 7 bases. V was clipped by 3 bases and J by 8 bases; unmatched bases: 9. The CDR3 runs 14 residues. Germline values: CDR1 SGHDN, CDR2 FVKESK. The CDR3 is CASSQSGLGSTQYF. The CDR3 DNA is TGTGCCAGCAGCCAGTCTGGACTAGGATCCACCCAGTACTTC.

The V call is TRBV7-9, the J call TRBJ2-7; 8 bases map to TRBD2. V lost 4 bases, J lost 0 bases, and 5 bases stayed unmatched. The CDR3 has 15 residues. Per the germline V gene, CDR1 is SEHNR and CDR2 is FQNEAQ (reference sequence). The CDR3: CASSSSSGYSYEQYF. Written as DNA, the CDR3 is TGTGCCAGCAGCTCCTCTAGCGGGTACTCCTACGAGCAGTACTTC.

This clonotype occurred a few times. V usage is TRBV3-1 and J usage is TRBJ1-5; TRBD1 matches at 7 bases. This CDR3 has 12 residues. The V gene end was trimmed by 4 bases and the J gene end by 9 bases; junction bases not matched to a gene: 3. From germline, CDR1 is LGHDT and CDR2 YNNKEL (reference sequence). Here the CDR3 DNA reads TGTGCCAGCAGCCTAGCAGGGGGGCCCCAGCATTTT. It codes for CASSLAGGPQHF.

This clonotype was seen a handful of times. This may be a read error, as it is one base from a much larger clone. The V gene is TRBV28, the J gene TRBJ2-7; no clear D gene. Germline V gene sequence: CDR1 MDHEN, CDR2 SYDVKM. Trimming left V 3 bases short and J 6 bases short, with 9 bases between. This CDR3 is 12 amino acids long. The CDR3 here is CASSFWGIEQYF. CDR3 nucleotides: TGTGCCAGCAGTTTTTGGGGAATCGAGCAGTACTTC. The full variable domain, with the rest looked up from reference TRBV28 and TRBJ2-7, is DVKVTQSSRYLVKRTGEKVFLECVQDMDHENMFWYRQDPGLGLRLIYFSYDVKMKEKGDIPEGYSVSREKKERFSLILESASTNQTSMYLCASSFWGIEQYFGPGTRLTVT.

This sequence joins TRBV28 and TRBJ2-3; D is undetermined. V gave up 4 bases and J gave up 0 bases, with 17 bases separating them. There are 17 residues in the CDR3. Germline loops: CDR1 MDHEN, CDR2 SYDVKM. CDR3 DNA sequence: TGTGCCAGCAGTTCACCTCAGTCAAGGGCTAGCACAGATACGCAGTATTTT. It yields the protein CASSSPQSRASTDTQYF.

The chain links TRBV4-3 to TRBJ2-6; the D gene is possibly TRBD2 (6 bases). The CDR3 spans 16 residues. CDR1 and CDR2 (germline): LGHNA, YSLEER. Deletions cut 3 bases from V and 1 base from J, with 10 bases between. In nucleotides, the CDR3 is TGCGCCAGCAGCCACACTCGGGAGTCTGGGGCCAACGTCCTGACTTTC. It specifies CASSHTRESGANVLTF.

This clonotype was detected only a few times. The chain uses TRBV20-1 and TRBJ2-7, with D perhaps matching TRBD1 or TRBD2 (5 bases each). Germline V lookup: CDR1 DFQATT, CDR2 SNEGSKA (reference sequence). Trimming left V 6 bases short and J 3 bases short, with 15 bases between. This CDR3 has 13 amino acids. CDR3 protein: CSARGADLYEQYF. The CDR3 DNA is TGCAGTGCGCGAGGGGCGGATCTCTACGAGCAGTACTTC.

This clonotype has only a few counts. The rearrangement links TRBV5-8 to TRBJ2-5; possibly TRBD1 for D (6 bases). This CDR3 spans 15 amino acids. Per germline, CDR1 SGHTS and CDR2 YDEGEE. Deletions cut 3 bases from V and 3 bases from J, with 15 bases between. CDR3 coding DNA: TGTGCCAGCAGCTGGGGACACACAGGTGAAGAGACCCAGTACTTC. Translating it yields CASSWGHTGEETQYF. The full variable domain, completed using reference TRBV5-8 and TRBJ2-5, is EAGVTQSPTHLIKTRGQQATLRCSPISGHTSVYWYQQALGLGLQFLLWYDEGEERNRGNFPPRFSGRQFPNYSSELNVNALELEDSALYLCASSWGHTGEETQYFGPGTRLLVL.

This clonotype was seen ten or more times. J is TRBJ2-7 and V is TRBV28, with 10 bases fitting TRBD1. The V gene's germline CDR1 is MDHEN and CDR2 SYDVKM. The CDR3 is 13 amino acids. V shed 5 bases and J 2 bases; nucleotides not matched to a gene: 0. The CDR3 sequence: CASSDRGPYEQYF. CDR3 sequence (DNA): TGTGCCAGCAGTGACAGGGGGCCCTACGAGCAGTACTTC. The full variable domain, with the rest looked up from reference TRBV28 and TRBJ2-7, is DVKVTQSSRYLVKRTGEKVFLECVQDMDHENMFWYRQDPGLGLRLIYFSYDVKMKEKGDIPEGYSVSREKKERFSLILESASTNQTSMYLCASSDRGPYEQYFGPGTRLTVT.

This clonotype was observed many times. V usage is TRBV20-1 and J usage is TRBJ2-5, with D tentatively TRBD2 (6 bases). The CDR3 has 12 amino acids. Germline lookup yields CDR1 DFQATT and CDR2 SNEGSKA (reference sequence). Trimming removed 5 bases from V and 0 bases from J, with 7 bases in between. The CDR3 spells CSAREYQETQYF. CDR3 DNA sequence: TGCAGTGCTCGGGAGTACCAAGAGACCCAGTACTTC.

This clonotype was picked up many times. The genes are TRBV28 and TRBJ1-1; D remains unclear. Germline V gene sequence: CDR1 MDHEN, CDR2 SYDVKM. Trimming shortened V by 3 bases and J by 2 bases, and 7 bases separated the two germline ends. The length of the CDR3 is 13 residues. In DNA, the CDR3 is TGTGCCAGCAGTTTTTCCAGTAACACTGAAGCTTTCTTT. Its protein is CASSFSSNTEAFF.

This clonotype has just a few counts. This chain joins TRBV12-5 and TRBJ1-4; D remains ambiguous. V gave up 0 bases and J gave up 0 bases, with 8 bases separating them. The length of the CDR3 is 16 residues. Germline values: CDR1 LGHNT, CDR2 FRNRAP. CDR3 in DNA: TGTGCTAGTGGTTTGGTAGTCGGTGCAACTAATGAAAAACTGTTTTTT. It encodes CASGLVVGATNEKLFF.

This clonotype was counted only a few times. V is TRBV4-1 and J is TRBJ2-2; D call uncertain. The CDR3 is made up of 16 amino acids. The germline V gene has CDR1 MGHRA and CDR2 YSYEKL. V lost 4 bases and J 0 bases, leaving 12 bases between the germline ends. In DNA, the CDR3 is TGCGCCAGCAGCCCCGTCTTTGGGGCGAACACCGGGGAGCTGTTTTTT. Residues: CASSPVFGANTGELFF.

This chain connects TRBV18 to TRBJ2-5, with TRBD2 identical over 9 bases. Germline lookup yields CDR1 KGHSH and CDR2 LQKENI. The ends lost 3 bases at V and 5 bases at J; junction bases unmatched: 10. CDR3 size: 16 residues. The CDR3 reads CASSPTGLASGETQYF. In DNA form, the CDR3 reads TGTGCCAGCTCACCCACGGGACTAGCATCGGGGGAGACCCAGTACTTC.

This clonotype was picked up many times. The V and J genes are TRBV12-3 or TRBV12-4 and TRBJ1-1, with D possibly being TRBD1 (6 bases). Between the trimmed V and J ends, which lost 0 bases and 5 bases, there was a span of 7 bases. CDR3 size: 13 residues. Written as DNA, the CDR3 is TGTGCCAGCAGTTTAGCAAGGGGGACTGAAGCTTTCTTT. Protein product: CASSLARGTEAFF.

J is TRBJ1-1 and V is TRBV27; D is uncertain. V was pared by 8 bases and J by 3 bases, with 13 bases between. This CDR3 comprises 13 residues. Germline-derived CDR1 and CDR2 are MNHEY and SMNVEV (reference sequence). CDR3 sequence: CASSYRHYTEAFF. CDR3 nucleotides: TGTGCCAGCTCATACCGACACTACACTGAAGCTTTCTTT.

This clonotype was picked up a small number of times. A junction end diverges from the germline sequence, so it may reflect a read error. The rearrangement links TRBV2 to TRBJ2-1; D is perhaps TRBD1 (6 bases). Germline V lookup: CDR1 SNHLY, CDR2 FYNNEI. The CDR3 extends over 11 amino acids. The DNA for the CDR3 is TGTGCCGGCAGGACAGAGAGGGAGCAGTTCTTC. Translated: CAGRTEREQFF.

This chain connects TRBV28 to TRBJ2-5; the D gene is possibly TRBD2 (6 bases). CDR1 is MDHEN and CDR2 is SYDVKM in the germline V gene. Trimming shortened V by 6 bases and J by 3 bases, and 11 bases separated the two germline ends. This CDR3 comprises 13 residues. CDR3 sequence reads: CASRAGGEETQYF. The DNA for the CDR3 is TGTGCCAGCAGAGCAGGAGGGGAAGAGACCCAGTACTTC. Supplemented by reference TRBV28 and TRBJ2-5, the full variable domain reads DVKVTQSSRYLVKRTGEKVFLECVQDMDHENMFWYRQDPGLGLRLIYFSYDVKMKEKGDIPEGYSVSREKKERFSLILESASTNQTSMYLCASRAGGEETQYFGPGTRLLVL.

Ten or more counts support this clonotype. The chain's CDR3 is CASSRTGGTYEQYF. CDR3 coding DNA: TGTGCCAGCAGCCGGACAGGGGGAACGTACGAGCAGTACTTC. V and J are TRBV27 and TRBJ2-7; 10 bases line up with TRBD1. CDR1 is MNHEY, CDR2 SMNVEV, per germline (reference sequence). This CDR3 has 14 amino acids. The junction had 6 bases not matched to a gene; V was cut back by 6 bases and J by 4 bases.

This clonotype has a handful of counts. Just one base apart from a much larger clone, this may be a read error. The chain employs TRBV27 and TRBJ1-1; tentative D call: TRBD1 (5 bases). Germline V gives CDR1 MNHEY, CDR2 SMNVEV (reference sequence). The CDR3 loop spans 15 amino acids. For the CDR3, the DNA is TGTGCCAGCAGTTTATCGTCCACAGGTAGCACTGAAGCTTCCTTT. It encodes CASSLSSTGSTEASF.

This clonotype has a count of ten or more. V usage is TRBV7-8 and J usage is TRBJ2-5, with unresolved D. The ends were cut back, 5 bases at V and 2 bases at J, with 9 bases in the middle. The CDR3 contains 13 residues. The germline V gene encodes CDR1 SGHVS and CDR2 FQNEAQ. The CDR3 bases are TGTGCCAGCAGCCCCGCGAGGCAAGAGACCCAGTACTTC. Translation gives CASSPARQETQYF.

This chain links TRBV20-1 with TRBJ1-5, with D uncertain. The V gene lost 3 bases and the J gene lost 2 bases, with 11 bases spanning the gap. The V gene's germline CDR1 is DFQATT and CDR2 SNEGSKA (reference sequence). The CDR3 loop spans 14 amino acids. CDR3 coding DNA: TGCAGTGCTAGTCTGGGTATGGGCAATCAGCCCCAGCATTTT. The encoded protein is CSASLGMGNQPQHF.

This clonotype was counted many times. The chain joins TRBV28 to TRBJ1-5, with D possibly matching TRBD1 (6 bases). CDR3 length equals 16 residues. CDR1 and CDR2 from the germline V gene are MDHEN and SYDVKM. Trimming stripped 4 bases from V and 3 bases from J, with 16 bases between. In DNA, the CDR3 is TGTGCCAGCAGTTCAAACGCGGGGGCAATCAATCAGCCCCAGCATTTT. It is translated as CASSSNAGAINQPQHF.

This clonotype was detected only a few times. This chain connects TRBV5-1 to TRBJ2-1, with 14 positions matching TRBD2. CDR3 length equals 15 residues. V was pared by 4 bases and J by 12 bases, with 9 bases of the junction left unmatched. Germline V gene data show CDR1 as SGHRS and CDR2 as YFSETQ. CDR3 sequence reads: CASSLAGLAGEMQFF. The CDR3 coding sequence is TGCGCCAGCAGCCTAGCGGGACTAGCGGGAGAAATGCAGTTCTTC. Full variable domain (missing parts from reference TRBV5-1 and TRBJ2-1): KAGVTQTPRYLIKTRGQQVTLSCSPISGHRSVSWYQQTPGQGLQFLFEYFSETQRNKGNFPGRFSGRQFSNSRSEMNVSTLELGDSALYLCASSLAGLAGEMQFFGPGTRLTVL.

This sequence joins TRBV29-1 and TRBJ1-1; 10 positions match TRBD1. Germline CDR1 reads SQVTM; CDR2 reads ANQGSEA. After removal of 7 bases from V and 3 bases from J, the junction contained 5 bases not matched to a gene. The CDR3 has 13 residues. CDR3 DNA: TGCAGCGGTGGACAGGGGGACCACACTGAAGCTTTCTTT. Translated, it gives CSGGQGDHTEAFF.